This T cell receptor beta chain emerged from a study of T cell responses to AZD1222 COVID-19 vaccine. Clones were read by immunoSEQ multiplex PCR, and TCRdb kept only the in-frame ones, dropping some. This sample has 100,000 to 150,000 clones; about nine tenths occur once, and the top ten carry 0.8% to 1.1%. Study results and limitations: Elevations in Spike-specific TCR breadth and depth followed administration of two AZD1222 doses.

With respect to this clone: Its target is unknown.

The sequencing used peripheral blood, collected on day 0 of AZD1222 vaccination. This receptor was obtained from an adult in good health.

CDR3 in amino acids: CASSFGRAGGETQYF. CDR3 sequence (DNA): TGTGCCAGCAGCTTCGGAAGAGCGGGTGGGGAGACCCAGTACTTC. V and J are TRBV7-9 and TRBJ2-5, with D perhaps TRBD2 (6 bases). The V gene lost 3 bases and the J gene lost 5 bases, with 16 bases spanning the gap. The CDR3 has 15 amino acids. The germline CDR1 and CDR2 sequences are SEHNR and FQNEAQ (reference sequence).